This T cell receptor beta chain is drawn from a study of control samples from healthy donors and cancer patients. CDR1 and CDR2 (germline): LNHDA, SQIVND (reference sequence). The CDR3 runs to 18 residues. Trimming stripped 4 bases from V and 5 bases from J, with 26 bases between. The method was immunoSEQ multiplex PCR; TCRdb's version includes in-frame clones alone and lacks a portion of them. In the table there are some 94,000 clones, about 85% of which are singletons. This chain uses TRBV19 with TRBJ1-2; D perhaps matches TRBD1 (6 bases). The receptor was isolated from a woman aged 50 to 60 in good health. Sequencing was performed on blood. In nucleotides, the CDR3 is TGTGCCAGTAGTAGCCGACAAGTGGGGGGCGACGGCCGTTATGGCTACACCTTC. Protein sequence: CASSSRQVGGDGRYGYTF.